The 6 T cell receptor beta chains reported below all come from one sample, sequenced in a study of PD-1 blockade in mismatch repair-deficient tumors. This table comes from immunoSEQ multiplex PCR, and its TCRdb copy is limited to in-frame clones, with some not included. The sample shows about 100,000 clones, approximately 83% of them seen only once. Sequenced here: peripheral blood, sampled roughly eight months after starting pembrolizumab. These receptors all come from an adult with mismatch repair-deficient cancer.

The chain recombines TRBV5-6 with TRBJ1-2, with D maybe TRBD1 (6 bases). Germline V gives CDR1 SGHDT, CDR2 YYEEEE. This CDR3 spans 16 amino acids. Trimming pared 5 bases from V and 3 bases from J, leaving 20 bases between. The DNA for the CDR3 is TGTGCCAGCAGTGAGACAGGCTCGGTTAGCGACTATGGCTACACCTTC. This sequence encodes CASSETGSVSDYGYTF. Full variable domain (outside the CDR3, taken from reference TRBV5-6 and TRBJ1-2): DAGVTQSPTHLIKTRGQQVTLRCSPKSGHDTVSWYQQALGQGPQFIFQYYEEEERQRGNFPDRFSGHQFPNYSSELNVNALLLGDSALYLCASSETGSVSDYGYTFGSGTRLTVV.

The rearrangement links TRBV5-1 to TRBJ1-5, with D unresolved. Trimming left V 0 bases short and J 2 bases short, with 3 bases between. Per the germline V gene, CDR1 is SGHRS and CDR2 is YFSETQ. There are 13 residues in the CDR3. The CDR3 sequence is CASSLAGNQPQHF. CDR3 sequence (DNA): TGCGCCAGCAGCTTGGCCGGCAATCAGCCCCAGCATTTT.

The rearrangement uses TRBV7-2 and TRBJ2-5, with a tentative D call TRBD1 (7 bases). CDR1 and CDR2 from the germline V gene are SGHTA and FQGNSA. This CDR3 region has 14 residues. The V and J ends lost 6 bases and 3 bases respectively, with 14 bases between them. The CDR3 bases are TGTGCCAGCAGATCCTCCAGGGGGGAAGAGACCCAGTACTTC. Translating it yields CASRSSRGEETQYF.

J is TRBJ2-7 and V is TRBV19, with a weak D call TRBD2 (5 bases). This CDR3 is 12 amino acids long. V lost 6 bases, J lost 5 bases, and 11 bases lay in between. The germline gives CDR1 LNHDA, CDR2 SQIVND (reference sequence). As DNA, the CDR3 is TGTGCCAGTAGAACCTCCGGGAACGAGCAGTACTTC. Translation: CASRTSGNEQYF.

The CDR3 bases are TGTGCCAGCGGGCTCCCCGCCCCCTACGAGCAGTACTTC. Protein: CASGLPAPYEQYF. The gene calls are TRBV27 and TRBJ2-7; D is uncertain. The germline V gene encodes CDR1 MNHEY and CDR2 SMNVEV (reference sequence). Trimming stripped 8 bases from V and 2 bases from J, with 13 bases between. The CDR3 runs to 13 residues.

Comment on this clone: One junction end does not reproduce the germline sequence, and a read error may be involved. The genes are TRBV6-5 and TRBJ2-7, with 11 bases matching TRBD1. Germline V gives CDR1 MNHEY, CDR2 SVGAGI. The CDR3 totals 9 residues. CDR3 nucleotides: TGTGCCCTCCTGGGACAGGGGGAGTTC. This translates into CALLGQGEF.